The present T cell receptor (beta chain) was sequenced within a study of cytomegalovirus exposure and HLA in healthy donors. Data came from immunoSEQ multiplex PCR; TCRdb stores just in-frame clones and leaves some out. The sample lists about 360,000 clones, roughly 88% occurring once. Sequenced material: PBMCs. The receptor was isolated from a woman under 30 in good health and CMV-seronegative.

The CDR3 region has the DNA TGTGCCAGCAGCCAGGAGCGACTAGCGGGGACCACAGATACGCAGTATTTT. Encoded protein: CASSQERLAGTTDTQYF. The chain recombines TRBV14 with TRBJ2-3, with 11 positions matching TRBD2. Germline CDR1 and CDR2: SGHDN and FVKESK. The CDR3 is 17 amino acids. V lost 3 bases, J lost 2 bases, and 7 bases stayed unmatched.